The 27 T cell receptor beta chains presented below share a single source sample, sequenced in a study of shared clonotypes between healthy human individuals. Profiled with immunoSEQ multiplex PCR; TCRdb holds only in-frame clones, not every one. The sample contains roughly 1,100,000 clones, 75% of which appear only once. The sequenced sample was memory CD4+ T cells sorted from blood. Documented subset: CD45RA-negative fraction. The receptors stem from a man aged 18 to 29 in good health.

Only a few counts were recorded for this clone. This chain links TRBV10-1 with TRBJ2-5; D perhaps matches TRBD2 (6 bases). This CDR3 spans 13 amino acids. Germline CDR1 is WNHNN and CDR2 is SYGVQD (reference sequence). Trimming removed 6 bases at V and 4 bases at J, with 12 bases between. In DNA form, the CDR3 reads TGCGCCAGCAGCAGGGACGGGGGAGAGACCCAGTACTTC. It yields the protein CASSRDGGETQYF.

The genes are TRBV6-6 and TRBJ2-7, with 7 bases that match TRBD2. The length of the CDR3 is 15 residues. The ends lost 6 bases at V and 2 bases at J; junction bases unmatched: 10. Germline assignment: CDR1 MNHNY and CDR2 SVGAGI (reference sequence). CDR3 residues: CASSTSQGLTYEQYF. As DNA, the CDR3 is TGTGCCAGCAGCACATCTCAGGGACTAACCTACGAGCAGTACTTC.

This chain joins TRBV5-1 and TRBJ2-7; 9 nucleotides agree with TRBD1. The ends lost 4 bases at V and 5 bases at J; junction bases unmatched: 7. CDR1 is SGHRS and CDR2 is YFSETQ in the germline V gene. This CDR3 has 14 residues. The CDR3 loop reads CASSQGQGLDEQYF. The CDR3 DNA sequence: TGCGCCAGCAGCCAAGGACAGGGGCTCGACGAGCAGTACTTC.

This rearrangement joins TRBV6-1 to TRBJ2-2, with D unresolved. V was pared by 6 bases and J by 5 bases, with 13 bases between. In germline, CDR1 is MNHNS, CDR2 SASEGT. The CDR3 is 14 amino acids. The chain's CDR3 is CASRAGLGTGELFF. The CDR3 DNA follows: TGTGCCAGCAGGGCAGGATTAGGGACCGGGGAGCTGTTTTTT.

The chain couples TRBV9 to TRBJ1-2, with 7 nucleotides matching TRBD1. Germline V gives CDR1 SGDLS, CDR2 YYNGEE. The CDR3 extends over 16 amino acids. With 0 bases clipped from V and 4 bases from J, the junction kept 9 bases outside the gene matches. The CDR3 sequence: CASSVDPGGAGYGYTF. In DNA, the CDR3 is TGTGCCAGCAGCGTAGACCCAGGGGGAGCTGGCTATGGCTACACCTTC.

The chain joins TRBV15 to TRBJ1-1; 8 bases agree with TRBD1. The germline V gene has CDR1 LNHNV and CDR2 YYDKDF (reference sequence). Trimming cost V 1 base and J 5 bases; bases outside gene matches: 6. The CDR3 spans 15 residues. CDR3 residues: CATSRVGQGWTEAFF. CDR3 in DNA: TGTGCCACCAGCAGAGTTGGACAGGGATGGACTGAAGCTTTCTTT.

This clone has at least ten counts. The chain links TRBV19 to TRBJ1-5; possible D gene TRBD1, 5 bases. The germline V gene has CDR1 LNHDA and CDR2 SQIVND (reference sequence). The V end was cut by 5 bases, the J end by 7 bases, with 12 bases between. The CDR3 has 13 residues. This CDR3 is CASSQGRVQPQHF. CDR3 nucleotide sequence: TGTGCCAGTAGTCAGGGACGGGTACAGCCCCAGCATTTT.

On this clone: Other DNA sequences in this specimen translate into the identical CDR3. The DNA of the CDR3 is TGCGCCAGCAGCTTGTCACAGAACTATGGCTACACCTTC. Translation gives CASSLSQNYGYTF. This chain connects TRBV5-1 to TRBJ1-2, with D unresolved. V was trimmed by 1 base and J by 2 bases, leaving 6 bases between them. CDR3 length: 13 residues. The germline CDR1 and CDR2 sequences are SGHRS and YFSETQ.

This chain links TRBV7-2 with TRBJ2-7; 10 nucleotides line up with TRBD2. Germline CDR1 is SGHTA and CDR2 is FQGNSA. The junction had 12 bases not matched to a gene; V was cut back by 5 bases and J by 2 bases. The CDR3 sequence is 17 residues long. CDR3 DNA sequence: TGTGCCAGCAGCCTGAGAACCGGGACTAGCGCTCCCTACGAGCAGTACTTC. Translated: CASSLRTGTSAPYEQYF.

The gene calls are TRBV6-5 and TRBJ1-4; D gene ambiguous. Germline V gives CDR1 MNHEY, CDR2 SVGAGI. This CDR3 spans 14 amino acids. The V end lost 8 bases, the J end lost 0 bases, and 10 bases lay between the germline ends. CDR3 loop: CASSYQSTNEKLFF. The CDR3 coding sequence is TGTGCCAGCTCCTATCAGTCAACTAATGAAAAACTGTTTTTT.

This clone appeared a single time. The rearrangement uses TRBV15 and TRBJ2-7; no clear D. V lost 3 bases to trimming and J lost 7 bases, with 16 bases between them. CDR3 length: 14 residues. Germline V gives CDR1 LNHNV, CDR2 YYDKDF (reference sequence). The CDR3 protein is CATSRADQNEEQYF. The CDR3 region has the DNA TGTGCCACCAGCAGGGCAGACCAAAATGAGGAGCAGTACTTC.

The V call is TRBV6-5, the J call TRBJ2-6; D unresolved. CDR1 and CDR2 from the germline V gene are MNHEY and SVGAGI. Trimming stripped 4 bases from V and 0 bases from J, with 10 bases between. The CDR3 extends over 16 amino acids. This CDR3 is CASSSSLLSGANVLTF. CDR3 in DNA: TGTGCCAGCAGTTCTTCCTTGCTCTCTGGGGCCAACGTCCTGACTTTC.

The genes are TRBV10-3 and TRBJ1-2, with D perhaps TRBD1 (6 bases). The germline V gene encodes CDR1 ENHRY and CDR2 SYGVKD. This CDR3 has 13 residues. V dropped 5 bases and J dropped 2 bases, with 9 bases sitting between them. CDR3 in amino acids: CAISYRENYGYTF. The CDR3 DNA reads as TGTGCCATCAGTTACAGGGAAAACTATGGCTACACCTTC.

J is TRBJ2-7 and V is TRBV5-1, with a weak D call TRBD1 (6 bases). The CDR3 totals 17 residues. Between the trimmed V and J ends, which lost 4 bases and 3 bases, there was a span of 23 bases. Looked up from germline, CDR1 is SGHRS and CDR2 is YFSETQ. The CDR3 loop is CASSQLPGQSFNYEQYF. The CDR3 nucleotides are TGCGCCAGCAGCCAGCTACCGGGACAAAGCTTTAACTACGAGCAGTACTTC.

V and J are TRBV29-1 and TRBJ2-5; no clear D gene. The germline V gene has CDR1 SQVTM and CDR2 ANQGSEA. This CDR3 is built from 13 residues. Between the trimmed V and J ends, which lost 5 bases and 3 bases, there was a span of 13 bases. DNA of the CDR3: TGCAGCGTTTTTGGGGAAGGGAAAGAGACCCAGTACTTC. It encodes CSVFGEGKETQYF.

The chain carries TRBV4-2 and TRBJ1-2, with a tentative D call TRBD1 (5 bases). This CDR3 is built from 13 residues. V dropped 0 bases and J dropped 7 bases, with 9 bases sitting between them. Germline CDR1 is LGHNA and CDR2 is YNFKEQ. The CDR3 loop reads CASSQDRGGGYTF. CDR3 in DNA: TGTGCCAGCAGCCAAGATCGGGGGGGTGGCTACACCTTC.

The chain uses TRBV5-4 and TRBJ2-5, with a weak D call TRBD2 (6 bases). V lost 2 bases to trimming and J lost 4 bases, with 15 bases between them. The CDR3 sequence is 15 residues long. Germline V lookup: CDR1 SGHNT, CDR2 YYREEE (reference sequence). CDR3 sequence: CASSFSLAGSETQYF. The DNA for the CDR3 is TGTGCCAGCAGCTTTTCGCTGGCGGGGTCAGAGACCCAGTACTTC.

With regard to this clone: Other DNA sequences within the sample encode an identical CDR3. This chain joins TRBV9 and TRBJ2-7; D unresolved. The V end lost 2 bases, the J end lost 0 bases, and 9 bases lay between the germline ends. Germline V CDR1 and CDR2: SGDLS, YYNGEE. CDR3 size: 14 residues. The CDR3 coding sequence is TGTGCCAGCAGCGTTGGCACAACCTCCTACGAGCAGTACTTC. It codes for CASSVGTTSYEQYF.

The chain recombines TRBV7-6 with TRBJ1-1, with no clear D. Trimming pared 1 base from V and 1 base from J, leaving 10 bases between. Looked up from germline, CDR1 is SGHVS and CDR2 is FNYEAQ. CDR3 size: 15 residues. CDR3 nucleotide sequence: TGTGCCAGCAGCTTAGTGGTGATAACGAACACTGAAGCTTTCTTT. Translated: CASSLVVITNTEAFF. Based on the CDR3 plus reference TRBV7-6 and TRBJ1-1, the full variable domain is GAGVSQSPRYKVTKRGQDVALRCDPISGHVSLYWYRQALGQGPEFLTYFNYEAQQDKSGLPNDRFSAERPEGSISTLTIQRTEQRDSAMYRCASSLVVITNTEAFFGQGTRLTVV.

This chain joins TRBV6-5 and TRBJ1-2; perhaps TRBD1 as D (5 bases). Germline assignment: CDR1 MNHEY and CDR2 SVGAGI. CDR3 length: 13 amino acids. V was clipped by 2 bases and J by 8 bases, with 12 bases between them. CDR3 DNA: TGTGCCAGCAGTTACGGGGGGATCCGGGGCTACACCTTC. Residues: CASSYGGIRGYTF.

This clone showed up just once. V gene TRBV5-4 combines with J gene TRBJ2-3; D ambiguous. The CDR3 consists of 13 residues. The V gene lost 3 bases and the J gene lost 2 bases, with 7 bases spanning the gap. The germline V gene encodes CDR1 SGHNT and CDR2 YYREEE (reference sequence). CDR3 protein: CASSSRDTDTQYF. The DNA for the CDR3 is TGTGCCAGCAGCTCCCGTGACACAGATACGCAGTATTTT.

The gene calls are TRBV18 and TRBJ1-5, with D possibly being TRBD1 (5 bases). Germline V gives CDR1 KGHSH, CDR2 LQKENI. Trimming took 4 bases from V and 5 from J, leaving 15 bases between them. This CDR3 comprises 15 residues. The CDR3 bases are TGTGCCAGCTCACGGGGGAGCGGGGCATATCAGCCCCAGCATTTT. Protein sequence: CASSRGSGAYQPQHF.

This chain links TRBV7-8 with TRBJ1-5; D not certain. The CDR3 loop spans 14 amino acids. Trimming stripped 0 bases from V and 0 bases from J, with 3 bases between. Germline assignment: CDR1 SGHVS and CDR2 FQNEAQ. The CDR3 loop is CASSLAPSNQPQHF. The CDR3 DNA reads as TGTGCCAGCAGCTTAGCACCTAGCAATCAGCCCCAGCATTTT.

The chain is built from TRBV7-2 and TRBJ1-2; the D gene is possibly TRBD1 (6 bases). The CDR3 is made up of 13 amino acids. The V gene lost 5 bases and the J gene lost 8 bases, with 15 bases spanning the gap. CDR1 SGHTA and CDR2 FQGNSA come from the germline V gene. The CDR3 nucleotides are TGTGCCAGCAGCCTAAGTACAGGGCGCGGCTACACCTTC. Translated: CASSLSTGRGYTF.

Concerning this clone itself: This may be a read error, as it is one base from a much larger clone. The chain combines TRBV11-3 with TRBJ1-2, with 7 bases lining up with TRBD1. This CDR3 has 13 amino acids. The trim removed 5 bases at V and 2 bases at J, leaving 2 bases unmatched. Germline CDR1 SGHNT, CDR2 YENEEA. The CDR3 loop reads CASSQTGNYGYTF. DNA of the CDR3: TGTGCCAGCAGCCAGACAGGGAACTATGGCTACACCTTC.

The rearrangement links TRBV4-2 to TRBJ1-6, with D unclear. Trimming shortened V by 0 bases and J by 8 bases, and 8 bases separated the two germline ends. The CDR3 sequence is 14 residues long. CDR1 is LGHNA and CDR2 is YNFKEQ in the germline V gene. The CDR3 is CASSQEGSDSPLHF. CDR3 DNA: TGTGCCAGCAGCCAAGAAGGTTCGGATTCACCCCTCCACTTT.

This rearrangement joins TRBV10-3 to TRBJ1-2; 12 bases line up with TRBD1. From germline, CDR1 is ENHRY and CDR2 SYGVKD. V shed 6 bases, J shed 6 bases, and the junction held 17 bases outside the gene matches. The CDR3 is made up of 18 amino acids. The CDR3 spells CAISLGSQPGQGANGYTF. The CDR3, as DNA: TGTGCCATCAGCCTCGGATCTCAACCGGGACAGGGGGCCAATGGCTACACCTTC.